This TCR beta chain was retrieved from a study of blood T cells in healthy people across ages. Broader study findings: When set beside aged donors, long-lived donors presented more naive CD4+ cells and higher diversity.

A second PCR of about 6 to 11 cycles used a sample-barcoded 5' primer and a J-beta primer mix. TCRdb re-analysed the 5' RACE reads in MiXCR, keeping a single row per CDR3 protein. Among around 820,000 distinct CDR3 sequences listed, just under 25% were seen once. The length of the CDR3 is 15 residues. Looked up from germline, CDR1 is KGHSH and CDR2 is LQKENI. Comment on this clonotype: The antigen is undetermined.

These same records also appear under a second study, on T cells of mothers and their children.

The origin of this receptor is a boy between 10 and 17 years old in good health. The sequenced sample consisted of blood. V gene TRBV18 combines with J gene TRBJ2-5; D may correspond to TRBD1 or TRBD2 (6 bases each). The J call may not be correct, given that the DNA end is closer to TRBJ2-1. The CDR3 DNA reads TGTGCCAGCTCAGGGTCGACTGGGGGGCAGGATGAGCAGTTCTTC. Its protein is CASSGSTGGQDEQFF.